A selection of T cell receptor beta chains follows, all from one sample in a study of cytomegalovirus exposure and HLA in healthy donors. Clones were sequenced by immunoSEQ multiplex PCR, and TCRdb holds only the in-frame ones, with some missing. The sample shows approximately 220,000 clones, around 85% of them seen only once. Sequencing input: PBMCs. All receptors derive from a girl aged 2 to 10 in good health and CMV-seronegative. Both conserved end residues are part of each CDR3. A D gene is named only where the DNA matches it firmly. Not every row has a clone size; where given, it reads once, few, many or a size class.

v_call,d_call,clone_size,j_call,cdr3_aa,cdr3_nt
TRBV5-4,.,.,TRBJ1-1,CASSFSGLTEAFF,TGTGCCAGCAGCTTTTCGGGGTTGACTGAAGCTTTCTTT
TRBV27,.,few,TRBJ2-1,CASSSDSGAYNEQFF,TGTGCCAGCAGTTCGGACAGCGGGGCCTACAATGAGCAGTTCTTC
TRBV11-2,TRBD1,.,TRBJ1-3,CASSSFSWTGTGNTIYF,TGTGCCAGCAGCTCGTTCTCATGGACAGGGACAGGAAACACCATATATTTT
TRBV2,.,.,TRBJ2-3,CASSEAPYGGTDTQYF,TGTGCCAGCAGTGAAGCCCCTTACGGGGGCACAGATACGCAGTATTTT
TRBV27,.,.,TRBJ2-7,CASSSLRAPSYEQYF,TGTGCCAGCAGTTCTTTGCGGGCCCCCTCCTACGAGCAGTACTTC
TRBV25-1,.,few,TRBJ1-5,CASSPGANQPQHF,TGTGCCAGCAGTCCAGGGGCCAATCAGCCCCAGCATTTT
TRBV5-6,TRBD1,few,TRBJ2-3,CASSLQGADTQYF,TGTGCCAGCTCCCTACAGGGGGCAGATACGCAGTATTTT
TRBV29-1,TRBD2,.,TRBJ2-1,CSVDREAYNEQFF,TGCAGCGTTGACCGGGAGGCCTACAATGAGCAGTTCTTC
TRBV5-1,TRBD1,.,TRBJ1-4,CASSSERLDRGSTNEKLFF,TGCGCCAGCAGTTCTGAGAGGTTGGACAGGGGATCAACTAATGAAAAACTGTTTTTT
TRBV29-1,TRBD2,.,TRBJ2-7,CSVHPHSGLAGSGEQYF,TGCAGCGTTCATCCCCATTCTGGGCTAGCGGGATCGGGGGAGCAGTACTTC
TRBV9,TRBD1,.,TRBJ2-3,CASSVGGGGQTDTQYF,TGTGCCAGCAGCGTAGGAGGGGGCGGCCAGACAGATACGCAGTATTTT
TRBV12-5,TRBD2,.,TRBJ2-1,CASGLSGGSYNEQFF,TGTGCTAGTGGTCTAAGCGGGGGCTCCTACAATGAGCAGTTCTTC
TRBV7-9,.,.,TRBJ2-3,CASTPAGAANTDTQYF,TGTGCCAGCACCCCTGCGGGGGCGGCGAACACAGATACGCAGTATTTT
TRBV30,TRBD1,once,TRBJ1-5,CAWSLTGGRQPQHF,TGTGCCTGGAGTTTGACAGGGGGACGTCAGCCCCAGCATTTT
TRBV4-2,.,.,TRBJ2-1,CASRPTYNEQFF,TGTGCCAGCAGGCCTACGTACAATGAGCAGTTCTTC
TRBV6-5,.,.,TRBJ1-1,CASSYSSRVREVF,TGTGCCAGCAGTTACTCGAGTAGAGTCCGGGAGGTCTTT
TRBV5-1,TRBD1,.,TRBJ1-1,CASSADRGRYTEAFF,TGCGCCAGCAGCGCGGACAGGGGGCGGTACACTGAAGCTTTCTTT
TRBV6-5,TRBD2,.,TRBJ2-1,CASSSDSGRRNEQFF,TGTGCCAGCAGTTCCGATAGCGGGAGGAGGAATGAGCAGTTCTTC
TRBV19,TRBD1,.,TRBJ1-1,CASSKPGGNTEAFF,TGTGCCAGTAGTAAACCAGGGGGTAACACTGAAGCTTTCTTT
TRBV4-1,.,.,TRBJ2-7,CASSPIATGARYEQYF,TGCGCCAGCAGCCCGATAGCGACAGGAGCCCGCTACGAGCAGTACTTC
TRBV29-1,.,.,TRBJ1-2,CSDRGYYGYTF,TGCAGTGATCGGGGGTACTATGGCTACACCTTC
TRBV5-8,TRBD2,.,TRBJ2-2,CASSSVTSLNTGELFF,TGTGCCAGCAGCTCAGTGACTAGCCTGAACACCGGGGAGCTGTTTTTT
TRBV6-6,.,few,TRBJ1-2,CASRQTISYGYTF,TGTGCCAGCAGACAGACCATAAGCTATGGCTACACCTTC
TRBV29-1,TRBD1,few,TRBJ2-3,CSVRDRRFGDTQYF,TGCAGCGTCCGGGACAGGCGATTCGGAGATACGCAGTATTTT
TRBV7-9,.,few,TRBJ1-2,CASSPFGGLNYGYTF,TGTGCCAGCAGCCCCTTCGGGGGGCTTAACTATGGCTACACCTTC
TRBV30,.,few,TRBJ2-2,CAWSRQTGELFF,TGTGCCTGGAGTAGACAGACCGGGGAGCTGTTTTTT
TRBV11-2,.,.,TRBJ1-1,CASSSIPFPGEAFF,TGTGCCAGCAGCTCGATCCCTTTTCCGGGGGAGGCTTTCTTT
TRBV7-2,TRBD1,.,TRBJ1-1,CASSSVPGTGAFF,TGTGCCAGCAGCTCAGTTCCCGGGACAGGGGCTTTCTTT
TRBV7-9,TRBD1,.,TRBJ1-1,CASSFGTGAEAFF,TGTGCCAGCAGCTTTGGGACAGGGGCTGAAGCTTTCTTT
TRBV19,TRBD1,.,TRBJ1-6,CASSLRDSVNSPLHF,TGTGCCAGTAGTCTCCGGGACAGCGTTAATTCACCCCTCCACTTT